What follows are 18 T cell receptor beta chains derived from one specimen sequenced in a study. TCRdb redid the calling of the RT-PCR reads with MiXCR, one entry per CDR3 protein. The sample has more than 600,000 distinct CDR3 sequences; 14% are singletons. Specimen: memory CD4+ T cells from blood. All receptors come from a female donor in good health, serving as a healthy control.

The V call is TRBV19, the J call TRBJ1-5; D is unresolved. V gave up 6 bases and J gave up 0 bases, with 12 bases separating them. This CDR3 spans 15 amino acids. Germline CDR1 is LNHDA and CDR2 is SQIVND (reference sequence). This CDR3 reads CASRFQANSNQPQHF. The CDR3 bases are TGTGCCAGTAGATTTCAGGCAAATAGCAATCAGCCCCAGCATTTT. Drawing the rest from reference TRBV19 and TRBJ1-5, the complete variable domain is DGGITQSPKYLFRKEGQNVTLSCEQNLNHDAMYWYRQDPGQGLRLIYYSQIVNDFQKGDIAEGYSVSREKKESFPLTVTSAQKNPTAFYLCASRFQANSNQPQHFGDGTRLSIL.

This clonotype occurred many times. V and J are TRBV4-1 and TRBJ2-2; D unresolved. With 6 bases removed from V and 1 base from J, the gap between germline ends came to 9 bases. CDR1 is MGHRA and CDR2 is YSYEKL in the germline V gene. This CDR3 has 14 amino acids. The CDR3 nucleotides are TGCGCCAGCAGGTACACAGAGAACACCGGGGAGCTGTTTTTT. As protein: CASRYTENTGELFF.

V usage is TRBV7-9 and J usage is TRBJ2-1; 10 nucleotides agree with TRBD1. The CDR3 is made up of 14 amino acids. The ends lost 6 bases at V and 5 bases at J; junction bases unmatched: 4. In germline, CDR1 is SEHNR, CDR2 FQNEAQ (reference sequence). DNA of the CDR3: TGTGCCAGCAGGACAGGGGGCTTTAACAATGAGCAGTTCTTC. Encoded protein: CASRTGGFNNEQFF.

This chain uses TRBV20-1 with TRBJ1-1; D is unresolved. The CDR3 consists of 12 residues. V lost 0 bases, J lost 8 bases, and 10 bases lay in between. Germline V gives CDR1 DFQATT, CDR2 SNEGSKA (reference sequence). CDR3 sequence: CSARDRTAEAFF. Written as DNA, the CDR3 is TGCAGTGCTAGAGATAGGACGGCGGAAGCTTTCTTT.

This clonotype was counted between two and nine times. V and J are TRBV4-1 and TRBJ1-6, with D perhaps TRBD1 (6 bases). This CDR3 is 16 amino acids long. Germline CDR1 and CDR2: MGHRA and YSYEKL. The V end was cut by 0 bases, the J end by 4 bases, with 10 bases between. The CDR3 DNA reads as TGCGCCAGCAGCCAAGACTCAGGGGTTTATAATTCACCCCTCCACTTT. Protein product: CASSQDSGVYNSPLHF.

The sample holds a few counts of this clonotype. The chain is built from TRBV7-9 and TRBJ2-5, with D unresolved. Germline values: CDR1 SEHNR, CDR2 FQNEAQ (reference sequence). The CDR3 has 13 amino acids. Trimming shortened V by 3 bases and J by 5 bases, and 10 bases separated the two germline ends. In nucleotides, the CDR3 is TGTGCCAGCAGCTTCGGTAGCCTGGAGACCCAGTACTTC. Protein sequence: CASSFGSLETQYF.

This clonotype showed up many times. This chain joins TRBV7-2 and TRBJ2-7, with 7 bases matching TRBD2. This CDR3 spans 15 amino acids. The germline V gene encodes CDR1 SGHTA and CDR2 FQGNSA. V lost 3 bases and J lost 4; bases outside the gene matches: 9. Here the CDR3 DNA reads TGTGCCAGCAGCTTGGTTGGCGGGGGAGGGTACGAGCAGTACTTC. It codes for CASSLVGGGGYEQYF.

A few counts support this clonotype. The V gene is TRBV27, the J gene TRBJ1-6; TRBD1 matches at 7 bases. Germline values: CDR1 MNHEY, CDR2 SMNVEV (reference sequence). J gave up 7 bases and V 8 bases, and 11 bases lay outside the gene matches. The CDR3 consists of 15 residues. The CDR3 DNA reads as TGTGCCAGCGGACGAACCGGGACAGCGAATTCACCCCTCCACTTT. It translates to CASGRTGTANSPLHF.

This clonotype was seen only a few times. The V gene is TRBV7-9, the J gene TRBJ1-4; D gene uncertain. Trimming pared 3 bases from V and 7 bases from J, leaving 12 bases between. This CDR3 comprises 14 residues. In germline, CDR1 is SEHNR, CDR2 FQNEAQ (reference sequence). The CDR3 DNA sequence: TGTGCCAGCAGCTTTATAGGGATGAGTGAAAAACTGTTTTTT. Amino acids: CASSFIGMSEKLFF.

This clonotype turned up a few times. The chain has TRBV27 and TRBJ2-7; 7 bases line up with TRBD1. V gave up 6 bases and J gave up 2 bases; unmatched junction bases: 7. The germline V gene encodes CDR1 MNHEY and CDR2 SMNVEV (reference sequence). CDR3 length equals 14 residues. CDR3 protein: CASSYYRGPYEQYF. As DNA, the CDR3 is TGTGCCAGCAGCTACTACAGGGGTCCCTACGAGCAGTACTTC.

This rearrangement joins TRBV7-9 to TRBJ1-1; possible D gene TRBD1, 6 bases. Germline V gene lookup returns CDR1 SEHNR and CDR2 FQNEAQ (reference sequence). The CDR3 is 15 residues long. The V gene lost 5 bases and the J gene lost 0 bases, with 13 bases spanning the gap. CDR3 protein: CASSVTGPMNTEAFF. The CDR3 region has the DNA TGTGCCAGCAGCGTTACAGGGCCCATGAACACTGAAGCTTTCTTT.

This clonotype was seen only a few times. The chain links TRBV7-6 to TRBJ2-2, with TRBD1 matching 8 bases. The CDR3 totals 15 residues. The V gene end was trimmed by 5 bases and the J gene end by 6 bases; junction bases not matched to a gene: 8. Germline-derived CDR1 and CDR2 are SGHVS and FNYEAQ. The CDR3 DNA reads TGTGCCAGCAGCGTAGGTGACAGGGGAGCCGGGGAGCTGTTTTTT. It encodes CASSVGDRGAGELFF.

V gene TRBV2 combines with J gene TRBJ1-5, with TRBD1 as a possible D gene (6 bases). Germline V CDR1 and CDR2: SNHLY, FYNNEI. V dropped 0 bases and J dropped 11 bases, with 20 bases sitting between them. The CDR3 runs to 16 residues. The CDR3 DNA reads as TGTGCCAGCAGTGAAGCGCTAAGCAGGGGCCCCCCTACCCAGCATTTT. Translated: CASSEALSRGPPTQHF. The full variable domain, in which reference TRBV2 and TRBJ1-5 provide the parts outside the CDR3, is EPEVTQTPSHQVTQMGQEVILRCVPISNHLYFYWYRQILGQKVEFLVSFYNNEISEKSEIFDDQFSVERPDGSNFTLKIRSTKLEDSAMYFCASSEALSRGPPTQHFGDGTRLSIL.

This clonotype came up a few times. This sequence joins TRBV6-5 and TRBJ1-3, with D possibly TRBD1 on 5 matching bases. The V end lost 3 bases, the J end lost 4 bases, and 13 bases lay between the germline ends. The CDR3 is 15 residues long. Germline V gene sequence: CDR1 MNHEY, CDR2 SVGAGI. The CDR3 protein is CASSYTGGTGNTIYF. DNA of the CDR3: TGTGCCAGCAGTTATACGGGGGGAACGGGAAACACCATATATTTT.

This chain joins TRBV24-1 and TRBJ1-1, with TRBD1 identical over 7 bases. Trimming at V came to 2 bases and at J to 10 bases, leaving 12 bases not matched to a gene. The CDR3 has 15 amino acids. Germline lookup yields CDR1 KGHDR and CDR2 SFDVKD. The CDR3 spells CATSDSKQGEGRAFF. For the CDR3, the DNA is TGTGCCACCAGTGATTCCAAGCAGGGGGAAGGACGAGCTTTCTTT.

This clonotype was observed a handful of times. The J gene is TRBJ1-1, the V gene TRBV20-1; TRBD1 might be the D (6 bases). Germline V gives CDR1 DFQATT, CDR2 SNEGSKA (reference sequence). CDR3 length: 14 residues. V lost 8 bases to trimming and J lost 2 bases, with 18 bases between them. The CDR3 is CSTKRTAQNTEAFF. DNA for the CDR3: TGCAGTACCAAACGGACAGCCCAAAACACTGAAGCTTTCTTT.

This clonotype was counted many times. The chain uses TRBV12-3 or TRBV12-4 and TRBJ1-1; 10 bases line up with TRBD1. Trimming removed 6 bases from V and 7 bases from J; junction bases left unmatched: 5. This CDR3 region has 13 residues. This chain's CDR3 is CASRSTGGNEAFF. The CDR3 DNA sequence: TGTGCCAGCAGATCGACAGGGGGCAATGAAGCTTTCTTT.

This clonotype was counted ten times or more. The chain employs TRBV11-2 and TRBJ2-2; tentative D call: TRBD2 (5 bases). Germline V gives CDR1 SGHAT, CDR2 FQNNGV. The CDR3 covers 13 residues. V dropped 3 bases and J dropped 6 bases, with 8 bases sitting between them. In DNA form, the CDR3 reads TGTGCCAGCAGCTTGGAGAGGGCCGGGGAGCTGTTTTTT. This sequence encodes CASSLERAGELFF.